This is a list of T cell receptor beta chains from one sample in a study of response to subunit inactivated influenza vaccine. TCRdb reprocessed the RT-PCR reads with MiXCR, giving one entry per CDR3 protein. The sample lists 500,000 to 600,000 distinct CDR3 sequences, 16% occurring once. The input for sequencing was CD4+ T cells sorted from PBMCs, taken approximately 25 months after vaccination. The receptors were gathered from a man aged 50-75 years who received an inactivated influenza vaccine. Each CDR3 is given with its conserved first and last residue. Fields, in order: J gene, CDR3 length, clone size, D gene, V gene, CDR3 DNA, CDR3 protein. A D gene is named only where the DNA matches it firmly. Clone size, where shown, is once, few, many, or a class for clones that have expanded.

J: TRBJ2-7; length: 14; size: few; D: TRBD1; V: TRBV5-1; DNA: TGCGCCAGCAGCTTGGACAGGGGGGACGACGAGCAGTACTTC; CDR3: CASSLDRGDDEQYF
J: TRBJ2-7; length: 14; size: .; D: .; V: TRBV20-1; DNA: TGCAGTGCTAACCCCCCACAGAGCTCCTACGAGCAGTACTTC; CDR3: CSANPPQSSYEQYF
J: TRBJ1-6; length: 13; size: .; D: .; V: TRBV30; DNA: TGTGCCTGGACTAGGCAGGGAGATTCACCCCTCCACTTT; CDR3: CAWTRQGDSPLHF
J: TRBJ2-7; length: 14; size: .; D: .; V: TRBV18; DNA: TGTGCCAGCTCACGGCAGGGGCTTCCCTACGAGCAGTACTTC; CDR3: CASSRQGLPYEQYF
J: TRBJ2-2; length: 17; size: few; D: TRBD2; V: TRBV5-1; DNA: TGCGCCAGCAGCACGGCGGGACTAGCGGGAGCTGACGGGGAGCTGTTTTTT; CDR3: CASSTAGLAGADGELFF
J: TRBJ2-7; length: 12; size: .; D: .; V: TRBV13; DNA: TGTGCCAGCAGCGTACAGGGTAAGGAGCAGTACTTC; CDR3: CASSVQGKEQYF
J: TRBJ2-1; length: 18; size: .; D: TRBD2; V: TRBV7-3; DNA: TGTGCCAGCAGTCGTCTTCCGGGACTAGCGGGAGGGGGCGATGAGCAGTTCTTC; CDR3: CASSRLPGLAGGGDEQFF
J: TRBJ2-3; length: 14; size: few; D: .; V: TRBV29-1; DNA: TGCAGCGTGGGGATGACATCCGGTCAGGATACGCAGTATTTT; CDR3: CSVGMTSGQDTQYF
J: TRBJ2-7; length: 16; size: few; D: TRBD1; V: TRBV20-1; DNA: TGCAGTGCATATCCACCGACAGGGGCCGGATCCTACGAGCAGTACTTC; CDR3: CSAYPPTGAGSYEQYF
J: TRBJ1-1; length: 15; size: .; D: .; V: TRBV5-1; DNA: TGCGCCAGCAGCTTCCTTGGGGGATCGAACACTGAAGCTTTCTTT; CDR3: CASSFLGGSNTEAFF
J: TRBJ1-4; length: 16; size: few; D: .; V: TRBV6-2/TRBV6-3; DNA: TGTGCCAGCAGTTACTCGGCAGTCCAGGGAAGGGAAAAACTGTTTTTT; CDR3: CASSYSAVQGREKLFF
J: TRBJ2-7; length: 13; size: .; D: TRBD2; V: TRBV10-3; DNA: TGTGCCATCAGAGCGGGGGAATCCTACGAGCAGTACTTC; CDR3: CAIRAGESYEQYF
J: TRBJ1-2; length: 15; size: few; D: TRBD1; V: TRBV20-1; DNA: TGCAGTGCTCCCCTTTTGATGGGACAGGGTTCTGGCTACACCTTC; CDR3: CSAPLLMGQGSGYTF